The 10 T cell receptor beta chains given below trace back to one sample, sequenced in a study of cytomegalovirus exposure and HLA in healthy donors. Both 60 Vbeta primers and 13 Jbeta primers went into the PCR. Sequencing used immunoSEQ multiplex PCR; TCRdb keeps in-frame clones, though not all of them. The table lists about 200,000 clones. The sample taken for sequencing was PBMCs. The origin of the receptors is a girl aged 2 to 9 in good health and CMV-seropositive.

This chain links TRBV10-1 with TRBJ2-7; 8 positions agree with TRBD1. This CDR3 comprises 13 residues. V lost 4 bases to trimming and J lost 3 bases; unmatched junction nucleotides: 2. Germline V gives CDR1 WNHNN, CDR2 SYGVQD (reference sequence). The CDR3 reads CASSGGTGYEQYF. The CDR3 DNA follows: TGCGCCAGCAGTGGGGGGACAGGCTACGAGCAGTACTTC.

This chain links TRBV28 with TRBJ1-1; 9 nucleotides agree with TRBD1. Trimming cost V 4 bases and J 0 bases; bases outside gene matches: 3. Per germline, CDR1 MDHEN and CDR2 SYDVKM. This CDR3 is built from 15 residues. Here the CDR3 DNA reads TGTGCCAGCAGTTCAAACAGGGGGCTGAACACTGAAGCTTTCTTT. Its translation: CASSSNRGLNTEAFF.

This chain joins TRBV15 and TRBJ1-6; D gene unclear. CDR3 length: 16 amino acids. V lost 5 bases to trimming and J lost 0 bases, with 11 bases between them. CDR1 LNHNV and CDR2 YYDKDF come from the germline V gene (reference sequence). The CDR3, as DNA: TGTGCCACCAGCCGCGGCGGGAGCTCCTATAATTCACCCCTCCACTTT. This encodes CATSRGGSSYNSPLHF.

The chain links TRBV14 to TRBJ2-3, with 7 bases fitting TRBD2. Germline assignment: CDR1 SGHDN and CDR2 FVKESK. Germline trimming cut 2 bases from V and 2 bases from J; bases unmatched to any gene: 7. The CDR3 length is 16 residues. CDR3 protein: CASSQRRGTVTDTQYF. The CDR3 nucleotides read TGTGCCAGCAGCCAAAGGCGGGGGACGGTCACAGATACGCAGTATTTT.

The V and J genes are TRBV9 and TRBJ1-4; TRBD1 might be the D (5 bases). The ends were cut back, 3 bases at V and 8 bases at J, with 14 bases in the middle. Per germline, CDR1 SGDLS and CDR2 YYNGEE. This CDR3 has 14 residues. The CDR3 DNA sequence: TGTGCCAGCAGCGGGAGGGGAGAAGGCGAAAAACTGTTTTTT. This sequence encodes CASSGRGEGEKLFF.

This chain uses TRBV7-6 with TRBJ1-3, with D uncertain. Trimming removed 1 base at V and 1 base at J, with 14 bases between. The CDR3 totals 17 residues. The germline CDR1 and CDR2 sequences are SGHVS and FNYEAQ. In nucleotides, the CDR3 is TGTGCCAGCAGCTTAGTGCCCCAAGTAGTTTCTGGAAACACCATATATTTT. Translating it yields CASSLVPQVVSGNTIYF.

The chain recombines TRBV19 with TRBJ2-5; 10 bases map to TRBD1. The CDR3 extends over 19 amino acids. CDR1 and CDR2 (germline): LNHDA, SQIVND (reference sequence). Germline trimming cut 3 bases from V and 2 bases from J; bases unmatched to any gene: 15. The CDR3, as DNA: TGTGCCAGTAGTATCTTCTTGGATCTTGGACAGGGGGGGCAAGAGACCCAGTACTTC. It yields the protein CASSIFLDLGQGGQETQYF.

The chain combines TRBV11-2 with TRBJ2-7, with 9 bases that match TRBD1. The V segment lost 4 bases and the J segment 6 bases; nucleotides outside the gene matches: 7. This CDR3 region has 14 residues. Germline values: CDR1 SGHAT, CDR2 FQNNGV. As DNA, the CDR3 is TGTGCCAGCAGCTCCCGGGACAGGGTAGGCGAGCAGTACTTC. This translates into CASSSRDRVGEQYF.

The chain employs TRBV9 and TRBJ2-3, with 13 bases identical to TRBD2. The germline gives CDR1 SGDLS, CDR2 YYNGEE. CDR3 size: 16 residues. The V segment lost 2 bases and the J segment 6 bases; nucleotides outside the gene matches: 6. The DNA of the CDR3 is TGTGCCAGCAGCGTCGGGACTAGCGGGACTTACGATACGCAGTATTTT. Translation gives CASSVGTSGTYDTQYF.

The CDR3 loop reads CASSSRDRGLLEELFF. Here the CDR3 DNA reads TGTGCCAGTAGTAGCCGGGACAGGGGTCTTCTTGAGGAGCTGTTTTTT. The chain uses TRBV19 and TRBJ2-2; 10 positions match TRBD1. CDR1 is LNHDA and CDR2 is SQIVND in the germline V gene (reference sequence). Trimming took 4 bases from V and 10 from J; bases not matched to a gene: 12. The CDR3 runs to 16 residues. Full variable domain (outside the CDR3, taken from reference TRBV19 and TRBJ2-2): DGGITQSPKYLFRKEGQNVTLSCEQNLNHDAMYWYRQDPGQGLRLIYYSQIVNDFQKGDIAEGYSVSREKKESFPLTVTSAQKNPTAFYLCASSSRDRGLLEELFFGEGSRLTVL.